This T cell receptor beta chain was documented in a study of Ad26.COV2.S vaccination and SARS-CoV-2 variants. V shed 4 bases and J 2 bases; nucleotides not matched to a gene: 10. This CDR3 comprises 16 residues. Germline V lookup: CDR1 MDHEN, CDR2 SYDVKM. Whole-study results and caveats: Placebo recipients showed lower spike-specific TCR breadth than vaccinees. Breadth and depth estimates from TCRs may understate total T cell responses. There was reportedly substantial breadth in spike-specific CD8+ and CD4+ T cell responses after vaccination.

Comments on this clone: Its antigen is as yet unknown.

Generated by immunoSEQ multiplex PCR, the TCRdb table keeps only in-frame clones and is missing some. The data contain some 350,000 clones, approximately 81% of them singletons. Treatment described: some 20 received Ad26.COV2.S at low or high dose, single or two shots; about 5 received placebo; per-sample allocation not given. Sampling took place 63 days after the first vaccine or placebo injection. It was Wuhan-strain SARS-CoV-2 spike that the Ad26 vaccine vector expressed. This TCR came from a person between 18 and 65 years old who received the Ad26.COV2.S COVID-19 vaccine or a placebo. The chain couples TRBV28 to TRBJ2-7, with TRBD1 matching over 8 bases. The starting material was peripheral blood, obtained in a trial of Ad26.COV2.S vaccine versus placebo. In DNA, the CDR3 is TGTGCCAGCAGTTCCTTCGGGACAGGCCTAACCTACGAGCAGTACTTC. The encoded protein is CASSSFGTGLTYEQYF.